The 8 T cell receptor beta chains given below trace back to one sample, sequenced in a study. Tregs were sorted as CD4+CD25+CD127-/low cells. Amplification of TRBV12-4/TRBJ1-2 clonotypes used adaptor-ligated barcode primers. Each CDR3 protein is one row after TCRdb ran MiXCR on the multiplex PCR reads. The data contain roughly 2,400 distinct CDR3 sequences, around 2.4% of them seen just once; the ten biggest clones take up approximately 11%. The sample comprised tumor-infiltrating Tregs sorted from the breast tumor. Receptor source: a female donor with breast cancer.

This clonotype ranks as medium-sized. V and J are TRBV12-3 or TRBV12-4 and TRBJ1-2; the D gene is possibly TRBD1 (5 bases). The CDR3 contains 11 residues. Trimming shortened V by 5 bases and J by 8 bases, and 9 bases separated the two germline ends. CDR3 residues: CASSTWTGYTF. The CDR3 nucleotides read TGTGCCAGCAGTACCTGGACAGGCTACACCTTC.

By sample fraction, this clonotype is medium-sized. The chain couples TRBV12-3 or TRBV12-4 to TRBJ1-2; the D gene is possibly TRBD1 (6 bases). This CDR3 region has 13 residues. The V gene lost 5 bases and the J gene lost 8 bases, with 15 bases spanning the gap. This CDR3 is CASSHTGFEGYTF. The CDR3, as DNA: TGTGCCAGCAGTCATACAGGGTTCGAGGGCTACACCTTC.

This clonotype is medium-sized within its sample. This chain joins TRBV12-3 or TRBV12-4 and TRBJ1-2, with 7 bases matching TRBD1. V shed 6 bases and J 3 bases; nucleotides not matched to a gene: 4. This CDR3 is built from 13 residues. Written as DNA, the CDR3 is TGTGCCAGCAGCTATGACAGGGACTATGGCTACACCTTC. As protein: CASSYDRDYGYTF.

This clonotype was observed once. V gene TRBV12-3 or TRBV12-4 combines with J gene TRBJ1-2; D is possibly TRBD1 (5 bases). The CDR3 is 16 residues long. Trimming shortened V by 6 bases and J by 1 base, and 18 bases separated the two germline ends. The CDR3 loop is CASSRYGSGSNYGYTF. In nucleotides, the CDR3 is TGTGCCAGCAGCCGATACGGGTCAGGGAGTAACTATGGCTACACCTTC.

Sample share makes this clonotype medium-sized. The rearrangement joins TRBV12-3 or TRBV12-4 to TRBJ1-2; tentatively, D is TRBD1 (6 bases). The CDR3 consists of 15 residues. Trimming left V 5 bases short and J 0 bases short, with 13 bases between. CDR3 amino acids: CASSATRGANYGYTF. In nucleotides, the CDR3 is TGTGCCAGCAGTGCTACCAGGGGAGCTAACTATGGCTACACCTTC.

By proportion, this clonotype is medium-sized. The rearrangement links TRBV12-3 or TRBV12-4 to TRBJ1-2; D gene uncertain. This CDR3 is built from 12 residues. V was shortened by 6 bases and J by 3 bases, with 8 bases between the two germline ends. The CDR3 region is CASRDRYYGYTF. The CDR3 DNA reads TGTGCCAGCAGGGACCGTTACTATGGCTACACCTTC.

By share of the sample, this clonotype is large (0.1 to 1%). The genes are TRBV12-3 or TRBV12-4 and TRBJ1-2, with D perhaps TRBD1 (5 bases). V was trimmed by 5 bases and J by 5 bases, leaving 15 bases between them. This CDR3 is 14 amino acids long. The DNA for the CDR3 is TGTGCCAGCAGTACTGAGACAGACAGATATGGCTACACCTTC. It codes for CASSTETDRYGYTF.

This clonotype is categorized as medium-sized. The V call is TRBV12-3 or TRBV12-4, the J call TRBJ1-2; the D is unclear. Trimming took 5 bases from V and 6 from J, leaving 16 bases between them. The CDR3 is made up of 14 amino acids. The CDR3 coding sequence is TGTGCCAGCAGTCCGGCCCTCCTGAGGGATGGCTACACCTTC. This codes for CASSPALLRDGYTF.